Here is one T cell receptor beta chain with its context. Source study methods: Scientists estimated how many nucleated cells there were by amplifying reference gene primers. The table came from immunoSEQ multiplex PCR; TCRdb's copy has only in-frame clones and leaves some out. V and J calls and clone size are copied from that table; D and trimming were computed from the DNA. The table includes some 96,000 clones, over 75% detected once. This sample is drawn from a study of blood T cell repertoires in COVID-19. The wider study: Samples came from the United States, Italy and Spain, spanning acute and convalescent COVID-19. T cells, B-cell-depleted T cells, or PBMCs supplied cDNA or gDNA.

The germline V and J ends were trimmed by 2 bases and 11 bases, with 25 bases remaining between them. This CDR3 comprises 17 residues. Germline V gene lookup returns CDR1 MNHNS and CDR2 SASEGT. The chain recombines TRBV6-1 with TRBJ1-5, with a weak D call TRBD1 (5 bases). This receptor was identified in a man younger than 40 in a cohort sampled during active COVID-19. The sequencing sample was made of peripheral blood. This CDR3 reads CASSESPGPRGNRAQHF. The CDR3 nucleotides read TGTGCCAGCAGTGAATCCCCGGGACCGCGGGGGAATAGGGCCCAGCATTTT.